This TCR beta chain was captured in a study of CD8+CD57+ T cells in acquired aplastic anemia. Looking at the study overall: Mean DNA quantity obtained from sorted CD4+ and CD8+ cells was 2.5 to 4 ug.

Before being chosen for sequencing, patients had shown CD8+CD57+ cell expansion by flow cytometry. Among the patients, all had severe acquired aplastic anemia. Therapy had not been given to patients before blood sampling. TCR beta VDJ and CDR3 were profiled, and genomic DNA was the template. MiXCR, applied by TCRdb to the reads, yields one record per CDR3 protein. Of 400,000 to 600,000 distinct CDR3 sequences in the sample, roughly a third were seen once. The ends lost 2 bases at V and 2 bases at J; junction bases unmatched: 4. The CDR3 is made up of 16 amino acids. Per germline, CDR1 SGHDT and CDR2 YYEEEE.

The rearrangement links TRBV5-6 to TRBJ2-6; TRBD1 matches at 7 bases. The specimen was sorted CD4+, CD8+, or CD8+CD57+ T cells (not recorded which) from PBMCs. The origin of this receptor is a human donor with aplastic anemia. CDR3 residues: CASSFLDRAGANVLTF. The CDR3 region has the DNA TGTGCCAGCAGCTTCTTAGACAGGGCTGGGGCCAACGTCCTGACTTTC.